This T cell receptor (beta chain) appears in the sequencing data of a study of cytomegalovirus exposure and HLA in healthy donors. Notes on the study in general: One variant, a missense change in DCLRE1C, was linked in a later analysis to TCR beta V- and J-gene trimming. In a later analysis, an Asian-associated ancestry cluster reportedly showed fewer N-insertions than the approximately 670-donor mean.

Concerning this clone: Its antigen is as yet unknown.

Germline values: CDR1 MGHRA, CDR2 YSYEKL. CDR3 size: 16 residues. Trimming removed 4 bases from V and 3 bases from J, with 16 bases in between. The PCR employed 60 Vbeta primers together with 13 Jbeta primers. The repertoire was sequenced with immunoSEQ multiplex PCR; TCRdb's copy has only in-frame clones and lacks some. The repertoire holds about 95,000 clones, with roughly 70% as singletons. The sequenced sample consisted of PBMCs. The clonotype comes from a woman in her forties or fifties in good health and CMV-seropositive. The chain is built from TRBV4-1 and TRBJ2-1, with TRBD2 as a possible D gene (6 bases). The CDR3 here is CASSRTETGVYNEQFF. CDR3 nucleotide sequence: TGCGCCAGCAGCCGAACTGAAACGGGAGTCTACAATGAGCAGTTCTTC.